The 20 T cell receptor beta chains presented below share a single source sample, sequenced in a study of breast tumors, draining lymph nodes, adjacent tissues. TCRdb reprocessed the multiplex PCR reads via MiXCR and lists one record per CDR3 protein. In the table there are fewer than 300,000 distinct CDR3 sequences, less than 40% of which are singletons. Samples came from axillary lymph nodes draining the breast cancer. Sequencing was done on a sample of axillary lymph node tissue. These receptors were collected from a female donor with breast cancer. Some clones in this sample may be carry-over from other donors' samples.

This clonotype has ten or more counts. V is TRBV29-1 and J is TRBJ2-7; D is perhaps TRBD1 or TRBD2 (5 bases each). Deletions cut 7 bases from V and 6 bases from J, with 16 bases between. Germline V gene sequence: CDR1 SQVTM, CDR2 ANQGSEA. The CDR3 consists of 12 residues. The CDR3 DNA reads TGCAGCGCTGGCTTACGGGGCGCCGAGCAGTACTTC. Translating gives CSAGLRGAEQYF.

In this sample, this clonotype turned up many times. CDR3 sequence: CATSAGDRRTDTQYF. The CDR3 DNA reads as TGTGCCACCAGTGCAGGGGACAGGAGGACAGATACGCAGTATTTT. The chain recombines TRBV24-1 with TRBJ2-3; 8 bases align to TRBD1. With V trimmed by 5 bases and J by 3 bases, 6 bases remained unmatched. Per germline, CDR1 KGHDR and CDR2 SFDVKD. There are 15 residues in the CDR3.

This clonotype was recorded at least ten times. The J gene is TRBJ2-5, the V gene TRBV7-2, with 10 positions matching TRBD2. Trimming at V came to 5 bases and at J to 5 bases, leaving 11 bases not matched to a gene. Germline loops: CDR1 SGHTA, CDR2 FQGNSA. The length of the CDR3 is 16 residues. CDR3 amino acids: CASSPTPTSGAETQYF. CDR3 DNA: TGTGCCAGCAGCCCTACCCCAACTAGCGGGGCCGAGACCCAGTACTTC.

In the case of this clonotype: Just one base apart from a much larger clone, this may be a read error. The chain has TRBV6-1 and TRBJ2-7, with TRBD2 as a possible D gene (6 bases). Between the trimmed V and J ends, which lost 7 bases and 5 bases, there was a span of 30 bases. The CDR3 runs 18 residues. CDR1 is MNHNS and CDR2 is SASEGT in the germline V gene. CDR3: CASMDRGLPAKFSHEQYF. The CDR3, as DNA: TGTGCCAGCATGGATCGGGGACTCCCTGCAAAGTTTTCCCACGAGCAGTACTTC.

The sample holds many counts of this clonotype. The V call is TRBV20-1, the J call TRBJ2-1; maybe TRBD2 (6 bases). The CDR3 has 16 residues. Germline assignment: CDR1 DFQATT and CDR2 SNEGSKA (reference sequence). Trimming removed 6 bases from V and 6 bases from J, with 24 bases in between. CDR3 sequence (DNA): TGCAGTGCGCCTGCCAATTGGGGCCTAGCGCTCAATGAGCAGTTCTTC. As protein: CSAPANWGLALNEQFF.

As regards this clonotype: One end of the junction varies from germline; a read error may be responsible. The gene calls are TRBV6-5 and TRBJ2-7, with D perhaps matching TRBD2 (6 bases). The CDR3 loop spans 16 amino acids. Germline CDR1 and CDR2: MNHEY and SVGAGI. The CDR3 spells CATSLCRASDYYEQYF. CDR3 sequence (DNA): TGTGCCACCAGTCTTTGTCGGGCTAGCGACTACTACGAGCAGTACTTC.

This clonotype has ten or more counts. The V gene is TRBV18, the J gene TRBJ2-5; D is ambiguous. The germline V and J ends were trimmed by 1 base and 2 bases, with 11 bases remaining between them. The germline V gene encodes CDR1 KGHSH and CDR2 LQKENI. The CDR3 loop spans 15 amino acids. For the CDR3, the DNA is TGTGCCAGCTCACCACTTCGCTACAGTCAAGAGACCCAGTACTTC. Translated: CASSPLRYSQETQYF.

The chain combines TRBV14 with TRBJ2-1, with D perhaps matching TRBD2 (7 bases). CDR3 length: 17 amino acids. Germline-derived CDR1 and CDR2 are SGHDN and FVKESK. The V gene lost 0 bases and the J gene lost 3 bases, with 15 bases spanning the gap. CDR3: CASSQDLGQRGYNEQFF. CDR3 bases: TGTGCCAGCAGCCAAGATCTTGGACAGCGGGGCTACAATGAGCAGTTCTTC. Based on the CDR3 plus reference TRBV14 and TRBJ2-1, the full variable domain is EAGVTQFPSHSVIEKGQTVTLRCDPISGHDNLYWYRRVMGKEIKFLLHFVKESKQDESGMPNNRFLAERTGGTYSTLKVQPAELEDSGVYFCASSQDLGQRGYNEQFFGPGTRLTVL.

With respect to this clonotype: Being one base from a much bigger clone, this may be a read error. The CDR3 bases are TGCAGTGCTAGAGTAAACTTTGGGGGTGCCTACACCTTC. Encoded protein: CSARVNFGGAYTF. This chain uses TRBV20-1 with TRBJ1-2; a weak D match, TRBD1 (5 bases). CDR1 DFQATT and CDR2 SNEGSKA come from the germline V gene (reference sequence). The germline V and J ends were trimmed by 1 base and 10 bases, with 16 bases remaining between them. This CDR3 has 13 residues.

This clonotype occurred many times. The CDR3 sequence: CSARDRVGAVHEQYF. The CDR3, as DNA: TGCAGTGCTAGAGATCGGGTGGGAGCCGTACACGAGCAGTACTTC. This sequence joins TRBV20-1 and TRBJ2-7, with D possibly matching TRBD2 (5 bases). This CDR3 comprises 15 residues. Germline V lookup: CDR1 DFQATT, CDR2 SNEGSKA (reference sequence). Trimming removed 0 bases from V and 5 bases from J, with 17 bases in between.

This clonotype was counted ten times or more. The CDR3 nucleotides are TGCAGCGCCTCCCCCGGGACTAGCGTCTACGAGCAGTACTTC. Translated, it gives CSASPGTSVYEQYF. The V call is TRBV29-1, the J call TRBJ2-7, with TRBD2 matching 10 bases. Per germline, CDR1 SQVTM and CDR2 ANQGSEA. The ends lost 7 bases at V and 3 bases at J; junction bases unmatched: 9. This CDR3 contains 14 residues.

In this sample, this clonotype turned up many times. V and J are TRBV9 and TRBJ2-5; perhaps TRBD1 as D (6 bases). CDR1 SGDLS and CDR2 YYNGEE come from the germline V gene. The germline V and J ends were trimmed by 2 bases and 4 bases, with 9 bases remaining between them. This CDR3 contains 13 residues. The CDR3 DNA reads TGTGCCAGCAGCGTCGACAGGTCAGAGACCCAGTACTTC. This sequence encodes CASSVDRSETQYF.

The J gene is TRBJ2-5, the V gene TRBV24-1, with D unresolved. The CDR3 spans 13 residues. Trimming shortened V by 5 bases and J by 5 bases, and 11 bases separated the two germline ends. Germline V gene lookup returns CDR1 KGHDR and CDR2 SFDVKD. CDR3 DNA: TGTGCCACCAGTGGGAGCGTCCCGGAGACCCAGTACTTC. Protein sequence: CATSGSVPETQYF.

Only a few counts were recorded for this clonotype. This may be a read error: a much more frequent sequence differs by one nucleotide. The chain joins TRBV6-1 to TRBJ1-6; unclear D gene. The germline V and J ends were trimmed by 5 bases and 4 bases, with 12 bases remaining between them. The germline V gene has CDR1 MNHNS and CDR2 SASEGT. The CDR3 has 15 residues. The CDR3 reads CASSQDGYYNSPLHF. DNA for the CDR3: TGTGCCAGCAGTCAGGATGGGTATTATAATTCACCCCTCCACTTT.

As regards this clonotype: A much larger clone lies one base from this, so it may be a read error. The J gene is TRBJ2-7, the V gene TRBV5-6, with D possibly TRBD1 on 6 matching bases. Germline lookup yields CDR1 SGHDT and CDR2 YYEEEE. This CDR3 has 14 residues. Trimming shortened V by 4 bases and J by 4 bases, and 15 bases separated the two germline ends. The CDR3 sequence is CASSGAGAKYEQYF. CDR3 nucleotide sequence: TGTGCCAGCAGCGGCGCAGGGGCTAAGTACGAGCAGTACTTC.

This clonotype occurred many times. The rearrangement uses TRBV30 and TRBJ2-2; possible D gene TRBD1, 5 bases. CDR1 is GTSNPN and CDR2 is SVGIG in the germline V gene (reference sequence). With 3 bases removed from V and 4 bases from J, the gap between germline ends came to 9 bases. There are 13 residues in the CDR3. CDR3 DNA: TGTGCCTGGAGGACAGCGCGCACCGGGGAGCTGTTTTTT. Its protein product is CAWRTARTGELFF.

Remarks on this clonotype: The junction shows a germline mismatch at one end, possibly a read error. Written as DNA, the CDR3 is TGTGCCAGCCGTTTGGGTCGGCGGGAGGCGGATACGCAGTATTTT. This encodes CASRLGRREADTQYF. The chain has TRBV28 and TRBJ2-3; 8 bases are a match to TRBD2. Germline V gene lookup returns CDR1 MDHEN and CDR2 SYDVKM. CDR3 length: 15 amino acids.

This clonotype was detected many times. The chain joins TRBV29-1 to TRBJ2-3, with a tentative D call TRBD2 (5 bases). This CDR3 is built from 11 residues. V was clipped by 3 bases and J by 11 bases, with 12 bases between them. Germline V gene sequence: CDR1 SQVTM, CDR2 ANQGSEA. The CDR3, as DNA: TGCAGCGTTGATGGGCGGGTACAGCAGTATTTT. Translated, it gives CSVDGRVQQYF.

This clonotype was recorded at least ten times. The CDR3 DNA sequence: TGCAGTGGGAGAGGAGGGGGTAGGGGAAGTGGCTACACCTTC. Protein: CSGRGGGRGSGYTF. The chain joins TRBV20-1 to TRBJ1-2; D might be TRBD1 (6 bases). The CDR3 extends over 14 amino acids. The ends were cut back, 7 bases at V and 7 bases at J, with 22 bases in the middle. In germline, CDR1 is DFQATT, CDR2 SNEGSKA (reference sequence).

For the CDR3, the DNA is TGCAGTGCTACCCCTCCGGACAGGGGCTACACCTTC. Its protein product is CSATPPDRGYTF. This chain connects TRBV20-1 to TRBJ1-2; 7 nucleotides line up with TRBD1. Germline V gene data show CDR1 as DFQATT and CDR2 as SNEGSKA (reference sequence). Trimming at V came to 4 bases and at J to 8 bases, leaving 7 bases not matched to a gene. This CDR3 spans 12 amino acids.